The 27 T cell receptor beta chains below come from one sample, sequenced in a study of shared clonotypes between healthy human individuals. CD45RO-negative, CCR7-positively selected cells formed the naive CD8 fraction, excluding terminally differentiated effector memory CD45RA+ cells. TCRdb's copy holds only in-frame clones and misses some; the assay was immunoSEQ multiplex PCR. The data hold more than 600,000 clones, with about 91% observed a single time. The sequencing input was naive CD8+ T cells sorted from blood. The receptors derive from a man under 40 in good health.

J is TRBJ2-1 and V is TRBV9, with D tentatively TRBD1 (6 bases). V was trimmed by 3 bases and J by 0 bases, leaving 13 bases between them. Germline values: CDR1 SGDLS, CDR2 YYNGEE. The CDR3 is 16 residues long. CDR3 coding DNA: TGTGCCAGCAGCGCGTCGGGACAAAGCTCCTACAATGAGCAGTTCTTC. Amino acids: CASSASGQSSYNEQFF.

This rearrangement joins TRBV7-2 to TRBJ2-3; the D gene is possibly TRBD1 (5 bases). This CDR3 region has 15 residues. Trimming removed 1 base at V and 2 bases at J, with 10 bases between. Germline values: CDR1 SGHTA, CDR2 FQGNSA. The CDR3 nucleotides read TGTGCCAGCAGCTTAGACAGGTCTAACACAGATACGCAGTATTTT. Protein product: CASSLDRSNTDTQYF.

This sequence joins TRBV15 and TRBJ2-3; 10 bases line up with TRBD1. CDR1 LNHNV and CDR2 YYDKDF come from the germline V gene (reference sequence). This CDR3 contains 16 residues. Trimming removed 0 bases from V and 4 bases from J; junction bases left unmatched: 4. The DNA of the CDR3 is TGTGCCACCAGCAGAGATTTCGGGACAGGGGCAGATACGCAGTATTTT. As protein: CATSRDFGTGADTQYF. Full variable domain (rest looked up from reference TRBV15 and TRBJ2-3): DAMVIQNPRYQVTQFGKPVTLSCSQTLNHNVMYWYQQKSSQAPKLLFHYYDKDFNNEADTPDNFQSRRPNTSFCFLDIRSPGLGDTAMYLCATSRDFGTGADTQYFGPGTRLTVL.

This chain connects TRBV6-6 to TRBJ2-3; D is ambiguous. V lost 5 bases to trimming and J lost 2 bases, with 8 bases between them. In germline, CDR1 is MNHNY, CDR2 SVGAGI (reference sequence). This CDR3 contains 13 residues. CDR3 in DNA: TGTGCCAGCAGTCCTGGGCCCACAGATACGCAGTATTTT. Protein: CASSPGPTDTQYF.

The chain employs TRBV28 and TRBJ2-7, with 7 bases identical to TRBD1. The CDR3 consists of 14 residues. Per germline, CDR1 MDHEN and CDR2 SYDVKM. Trimming removed 2 bases from V and 4 bases from J; junction bases left unmatched: 5. As DNA, the CDR3 is TGTGCCAGCAGTTTAGATTCAGGGGGTTACGAGCAGTACTTC. Its protein product is CASSLDSGGYEQYF.

The chain links TRBV27 to TRBJ2-3; 8 bases match TRBD2. CDR1 and CDR2 from the germline V gene are MNHEY and SMNVEV (reference sequence). This CDR3 is built from 15 residues. Unmatched junction bases numbered 4, after V lost 4 bases and J lost 1 base. As DNA, the CDR3 is TGTGCCAGCAGTTCCCCGACTAGCGGCACAGATACGCAGTATTTT. Translating it yields CASSSPTSGTDTQYF.

This chain joins TRBV29-1 and TRBJ2-7; tentatively, D is TRBD2 (5 bases). The V gene's germline CDR1 is SQVTM and CDR2 ANQGSEA. V was cut by 4 bases and J by 5 bases, with 21 bases left in between. The CDR3 covers 15 residues. The CDR3 spells CSVVAPAPAGDEQYF. As DNA, the CDR3 is TGCAGCGTTGTGGCCCCCGCCCCCGCCGGGGACGAGCAGTACTTC.

The chain joins TRBV9 to TRBJ2-1; D unresolved. This CDR3 is 14 amino acids long. CDR1 is SGDLS, CDR2 YYNGEE, per germline. Trimming pared 3 bases from V and 0 bases from J, leaving 7 bases between. CDR3 nucleotides: TGTGCCAGCAGCGAGGGATCCTCCTACAATGAGCAGTTCTTC. This translates into CASSEGSSYNEQFF.

The CDR3 DNA sequence: TGTGCCAGCAGTACCTATATGCCTAGGGCCGGTCTGGGAAACACCATATATTTT. Amino acid sequence: CASSTYMPRAGLGNTIYF. This sequence joins TRBV28 and TRBJ1-3; D is undetermined. Trimming stripped 5 bases from V and 4 bases from J, with 24 bases between. The CDR3 spans 18 residues. Germline V gene sequence: CDR1 MDHEN, CDR2 SYDVKM.

The chain combines TRBV5-5 with TRBJ1-1, with a weak D call TRBD1 (5 bases). V gave up 3 bases and J gave up 1 base, with 10 bases separating them. Germline V CDR1 and CDR2: SGHKS, YYEKEE (reference sequence). CDR3 length: 14 residues. In DNA, the CDR3 is TGTGCCAGCAGCTCGCCGACAGAGAACACTGAAGCTTTCTTT. Translation gives CASSSPTENTEAFF.

This chain joins TRBV7-9 and TRBJ2-1, with 7 positions matching TRBD1. Germline-derived CDR1 and CDR2 are SEHNR and FQNEAQ (reference sequence). The CDR3 is 15 residues long. The V gene end was trimmed by 6 bases and the J gene end by 6 bases; junction bases not matched to a gene: 11. The CDR3 DNA follows: TGTGCCAGCAGTCTCGGGACAGTCGTAGGCAATGAGCAGTTCTTC. Translating gives CASSLGTVVGNEQFF.

The chain carries TRBV9 and TRBJ2-5; D call uncertain. Trimming removed 4 bases at V and 5 bases at J, with 12 bases between. This CDR3 region has 13 residues. CDR1 and CDR2 (germline): SGDLS, YYNGEE. The CDR3 protein is CASSIDNEETQYF. DNA of the CDR3: TGTGCCAGCAGCATAGATAACGAGGAGACCCAGTACTTC.

Written as DNA, the CDR3 is TGCAGCACGGGACTAGCGGGGAGTGGAGATACGCAGTATTTT. Its protein product is CSTGLAGSGDTQYF. The chain carries TRBV29-1 and TRBJ2-3; 13 bases fit TRBD2. This CDR3 is built from 14 residues. V trimming: 8 bases; J trimming: 5 bases; junction bases outside the gene matches: 7. Per germline, CDR1 SQVTM and CDR2 ANQGSEA.

This clone is a singleton in its sample. The rearrangement joins TRBV10-3 to TRBJ2-3; 8 bases map to TRBD2. V shed 3 bases, J shed 11 bases, and the junction held 1 base outside the gene matches. The CDR3 extends over 11 amino acids. Germline V CDR1 and CDR2: ENHRY, SYGVKD. The CDR3 nucleotides are TGTGCCATCAGTGACGGGGGGGAGCAGTATTTT. Its translation is CAISDGGEQYF.

V and J are TRBV27 and TRBJ1-3; 7 bases are shared with TRBD1. CDR3 length: 14 residues. The ends lost 5 bases at V and 2 bases at J; junction bases unmatched: 3. The germline gives CDR1 MNHEY, CDR2 SMNVEV (reference sequence). CDR3 bases: TGTGCCAGCAGTACAGGGGTTCCTGGAAACACCATATATTTT. The encoded protein is CASSTGVPGNTIYF.

V is TRBV7-8 and J is TRBJ1-2; D not resolved. CDR1 is SGHVS, CDR2 FQNEAQ, per germline. The CDR3 runs to 15 residues. V dropped 5 bases and J dropped 0 bases, with 13 bases sitting between them. CDR3 DNA: TGTGCCAGCAGCCCCACCCGGGCAGCTAACTATGGCTACACCTTC. The encoded protein is CASSPTRAANYGYTF.

The chain couples TRBV7-9 to TRBJ2-2; D perhaps matches TRBD1 (5 bases). Trimming cost V 1 base and J 4 bases, with 16 bases left between them. Germline V gene sequence: CDR1 SEHNR, CDR2 FQNEAQ (reference sequence). The length of the CDR3 is 17 residues. The chain's CDR3 is CASSLGQGRRSTGELFF. The CDR3 DNA reads TGTGCCAGCAGCTTAGGGCAGGGTCGAAGGAGCACCGGGGAGCTGTTTTTT.

The chain joins TRBV13 to TRBJ2-1; TRBD2 agrees at 8 bases. V lost 1 base, J lost 4 bases, and 27 bases stayed unmatched. Germline V gives CDR1 PRHDT, CDR2 FYEKMQ (reference sequence). The CDR3 is 23 amino acids. The CDR3 region has the DNA TGTGCCAGCAGCTTAGCCGGGGTAGGCGATATAGACGGGAGGGAGGCCAATTACAATGAGCAGTTCTTC. Its protein product is CASSLAGVGDIDGREANYNEQFF.

This chain uses TRBV19 with TRBJ2-3, with 9 bases identical to TRBD2. Germline CDR1 and CDR2: LNHDA and SQIVND (reference sequence). The CDR3 is made up of 15 amino acids. The J segment lost 5 bases and the V segment lost 7 bases, leaving 10 bases of the junction unmatched. The CDR3 nucleotides are TGTGCCAGTAATTTAGCGGGAGCCACTCTAGATACGCAGTATTTT. Residues: CASNLAGATLDTQYF.

V usage is TRBV19 and J usage is TRBJ2-1, with 7 bases lining up with TRBD2. CDR1 LNHDA and CDR2 SQIVND come from the germline V gene (reference sequence). V was pared by 3 bases and J by 4 bases, with 12 bases of the junction left unmatched. The CDR3 runs 17 residues. CDR3 bases: TGTGCCAGTAGTATCCAGGCTAGCGGAGGCGCGTACAATGAGCAGTTCTTC. It codes for CASSIQASGGAYNEQFF.

The chain recombines TRBV19 with TRBJ2-3, with TRBD2 matching 10 bases. The V segment lost 3 bases and the J segment 0 bases; nucleotides outside the gene matches: 3. There are 16 residues in the CDR3. CDR1 and CDR2 (germline): LNHDA, SQIVND (reference sequence). DNA for the CDR3: TGTGCCAGTAGTATTACTAGCGGGATAAGCACAGATACGCAGTATTTT. Encoded protein: CASSITSGISTDTQYF. Looking up the rest from reference TRBV19 and TRBJ2-3 gives the full variable domain: DGGITQSPKYLFRKEGQNVTLSCEQNLNHDAMYWYRQDPGQGLRLIYYSQIVNDFQKGDIAEGYSVSREKKESFPLTVTSAQKNPTAFYLCASSITSGISTDTQYFGPGTRLTVL.

The chain employs TRBV27 and TRBJ1-1; weak D call: TRBD1 (5 bases). Trimming stripped 6 bases from V and 1 base from J, with 9 bases between. The CDR3 consists of 13 residues. CDR1 is MNHEY and CDR2 is SMNVEV in the germline V gene (reference sequence). CDR3: CASSHQGNTEAFF. For the CDR3, the DNA is TGTGCCAGCAGCCATCAGGGGAACACTGAAGCTTTCTTT.

The chain couples TRBV7-6 to TRBJ1-4; the D gene is possibly TRBD1 (6 bases). The CDR3 covers 15 residues. CDR1 is SGHVS, CDR2 FNYEAQ, per germline. V lost 4 bases to trimming and J lost 7 bases, with 16 bases between them. CDR3 sequence (DNA): TGTGCCAGCAGCTCGCGGACAGCCTTTGGTGAAAAACTGTTTTTT. Translating gives CASSSRTAFGEKLFF.

A single count supports this clone. The chain recombines TRBV13 with TRBJ2-1, with D perhaps matching TRBD2 (6 bases). CDR3 length equals 15 residues. CDR1 is PRHDT, CDR2 FYEKMQ, per germline (reference sequence). Trimming took 5 bases from V and 2 from J, leaving 13 bases between them. The CDR3, as DNA: TGTGCCAGCAGCCCGACCCGACTAGCCTACAATGAGCAGTTCTTC. This codes for CASSPTRLAYNEQFF.

This chain joins TRBV28 and TRBJ1-3; a possible D gene is TRBD1 (6 bases). Germline CDR1 and CDR2: MDHEN and SYDVKM. V lost 3 bases, J lost 0 bases, and 21 bases lay in between. The CDR3 covers 19 residues. The CDR3 region is CASSLDLEGQSSSGNTIYF. In DNA form, the CDR3 reads TGTGCCAGCAGTTTGGATTTGGAAGGACAGTCGAGCTCTGGAAACACCATATATTTT.

This chain joins TRBV29-1 and TRBJ2-7; D possibly corresponds to TRBD1 (5 bases). Trimming took 0 bases from V and 12 from J, leaving 21 bases between them. Germline CDR1 is SQVTM and CDR2 is ANQGSEA. The CDR3 is 14 amino acids. The CDR3 coding sequence is TGCAGCGTTGAAGATCCTCTGGACCAAGGGGAATGGTACTTC. The encoded protein is CSVEDPLDQGEWYF.

The DNA of the CDR3 is TGTGCCAGCAGCTTAGGGGACAGGGGAGGTGCGGCTGAAGCTTTCTTT. It is translated as CASSLGDRGGAAEAFF. The V and J genes are TRBV13 and TRBJ1-1; 9 bases align to TRBD1. CDR1 is PRHDT and CDR2 is FYEKMQ in the germline V gene (reference sequence). Trimming removed 0 bases from V and 6 bases from J; junction bases left unmatched: 8. The CDR3 is 16 amino acids.